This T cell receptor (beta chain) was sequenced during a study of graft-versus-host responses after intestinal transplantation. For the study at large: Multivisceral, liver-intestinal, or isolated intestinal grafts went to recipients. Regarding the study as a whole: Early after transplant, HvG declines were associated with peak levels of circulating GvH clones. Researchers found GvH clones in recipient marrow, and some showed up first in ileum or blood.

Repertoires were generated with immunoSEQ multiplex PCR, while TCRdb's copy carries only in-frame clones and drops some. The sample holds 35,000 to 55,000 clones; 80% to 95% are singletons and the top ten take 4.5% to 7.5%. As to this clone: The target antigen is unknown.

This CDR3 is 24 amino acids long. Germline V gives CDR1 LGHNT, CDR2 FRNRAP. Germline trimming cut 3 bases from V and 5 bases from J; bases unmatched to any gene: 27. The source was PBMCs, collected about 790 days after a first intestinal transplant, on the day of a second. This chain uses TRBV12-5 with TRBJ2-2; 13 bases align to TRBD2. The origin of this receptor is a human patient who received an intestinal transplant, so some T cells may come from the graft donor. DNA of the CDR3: TGTGCTAGTGGTTTCGCGGTAGGCGCCGCTCAACTAGCGGGAGGGCCTTGGGAAACCGGGGAGCTGTTTTTT. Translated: CASGFAVGAAQLAGGPWETGELFF.